This is a list of T cell receptor beta chains from one sample in a study. Each CDR3 protein gets one entry after TCRdb re-called the 5' RACE reads with MiXCR. In the table there are roughly 54,000 distinct CDR3 sequences, approximately 17% of which are singletons. Source material: naive CD4+ T cells sorted from blood. All receptors come from a female donor with breast cancer. The CDR3 runs from the conserved cysteine through the conserved F or W. Each record gives: clone size, V gene, CDR3 protein. The size of a clone is reported for some rows only, either as once, few or many, or as a class for expanded clones.

- | TRBV12-3/TRBV12-4 | CASRPTSGTDTQYF
few | TRBV20-1 | CSAAKEGFGGEQYF
- | TRBV9 | CASSVSGGNTGELFF
few | TRBV2 | CASREGTGNQPQHF
- | TRBV19 | CASSIGTSGTILGDEQFF
many | TRBV4-3 | CASSQVWDNKETQYF
- | TRBV28 | CASSLLLSGLGGSEQFF
many | TRBV5-1 | CASSLGWNEETQYF
- | TRBV5-4 | CASSFSGTYEQYF
few | TRBV4-1 | CASSHRQGRGLSNTGELFF
many | TRBV20-1 | CSARDFTGRVDTQYF
many | TRBV5-5 | CASRQTSWGEQFF
- | TRBV7-2 | CASSPYRISGNTIYF
- | TRBV2 | CASSSNGRGTQYF
- | TRBV10-2 | CASSGQTRDGELFF
few | TRBV5-1 | CASSPQGQSSYNEQFF
many | TRBV7-9 | CASSSTGDEQFF
few | TRBV12-3/TRBV12-4 | CASSQLKNYGYTF
many | TRBV3-1 | CASISDTDGYTF
few | TRBV7-2 | CASSPGSTQSYGYTF
- | TRBV6-1 | CASTPVGRGNTEAFF
many | TRBV5-1 | CASSLIRTGSSGANVLTF
few | TRBV7-2 | CASSPQGLAGAPTYEQYF
many | TRBV5-1 | CASSLTQVNTEAFF
few | TRBV12-3/TRBV12-4 | CASSPGHSNTEAFF
- | TRBV12-3/TRBV12-4 | CASSLGGPGYGYTF
few | TRBV20-1 | CSAGIRTSGRWNEQFF
many | TRBV20-1 | CSASLQMFNEQFF
few | TRBV12-3/TRBV12-4 | CASSLVQGGNSPLHF
large | TRBV29-1 | CSVPGGAGHNNEQFF
few | TRBV28 | CASSLTLYEQYF
- | TRBV11-3 | CASSLDSAYNEQFF
- | TRBV12-3/TRBV12-4 | CASSLARDNTGELFF
medium-sized | TRBV5-1 | CASSPRIGTEAFF
medium-sized | TRBV5-1 | CASSSRSPNEQFF
few | TRBV12-3/TRBV12-4 | CASKKVVGNTEAFF
few | TRBV7-9 | CASSLDGLAAFF
few | TRBV11-3 | CASSLELREGQTQYF
- | TRBV27 | CASKKQVAYEQYF
few | TRBV5-1 | CASSSGGGLAGVEQFF
few | TRBV27 | CASAPAGQFNTEAFF
- | TRBV9 | CASSVGRGPSDDTEAFF
- | TRBV7-9 | CASSLGTVPGNTIYF
few | TRBV27 | CASSLTGTLYEQYF
many | TRBV4-1 | CASSPRAYEQFF
many | TRBV5-1 | CASSLDGHNNQPQHF
few | TRBV5-1 | CASRGGVVNNEQFF
- | TRBV19 | CASTPDGYNEQFF
few | TRBV28 | CASSFRGSGEQYF
few | TRBV18 | CASSRTGTGEQYF
few | TRBV5-1 | CASSSSGNTYNEQFF
few | TRBV18 | CASSQGPKYNSPLHF
- | TRBV20-1 | CSASRDSTYEQYF
- | TRBV5-1 | CASSLGRADTEAFF
- | TRBV5-1 | CASSLRGYNKQFF
many | TRBV5-1 | CASNGGTGNTQYF
few | TRBV7-2 | CASSIHTGDYGYTF
- | TRBV9 | CASSVGLESLQYF
few | TRBV7-9 | CASSSRASYNEQFF